This entry describes one T cell receptor (beta chain). Antigen: not known. Scientists ran DNA taken from cultured CD4+ T cells through the Oncomine TCR Beta short-read assay for sequencing. MiXCR, run by TCRdb on the PCR reads, gives a single entry per CDR3 protein. The table lists roughly 3,000 distinct CDR3 sequences, roughly 30% of them singletons. The sample is drawn from a study of vaccination and CD4 T cells after COVID-19. Whole-study context: The convalescents included six males and four females, and among them two were Hispanic while seven were Caucasian. Each control was exposed to a CEFX pool, an HIV-1 Nef pool, or no peptide at all. Samples taken post-COVID came a median about 100 days after diagnosis, ranging from 35 to 161. Those taking part got two shots of either the BNT162b2 or the mRNA-1273 vaccine.

Treatment of the sample: roughly 10-day PBMC culture with coronavirus spike peptide pools or control peptides (ViraFEST assay). The CDR3 covers 13 residues. Per the germline V gene, CDR1 is MNHEY and CDR2 is SVGAGI. Between the trimmed V and J ends, which lost 4 bases and 1 base, there was a span of 7 bases. The input for sequencing was CD4+ T cells from blood, cultured in vitro, taken after SARS-CoV-2 vaccination. The chain has TRBV6-5 and TRBJ1-1; D is unresolved. The receptor's source is a human donor who had recovered from COVID-19. In DNA form, the CDR3 reads TGTGCCAGCAGTTTCGACTGGAACACTGAAGCTTTCTTT. Amino acids: CASSFDWNTEAFF.